The 17 T cell receptor beta chains below come from one sample, sequenced in a study of control samples from healthy donors and cancer patients. The method was immunoSEQ multiplex PCR; TCRdb's version includes in-frame clones alone and lacks a portion of them. Seen here are around 80,000 clones, approximately 90% observed once, and the top ten hold 4.5% to 6%. The sequencing input was blood. The receptor set was obtained from a woman aged 45 to 65 in good health.

The gene calls are TRBV25-1 and TRBJ1-2, with D perhaps matching TRBD1 (5 bases). The CDR3 totals 14 residues. The germline V gene encodes CDR1 MGHDK and CDR2 SYGVNS. V lost 7 bases to trimming and J lost 4 bases, with 16 bases between them. Here the CDR3 reads CASIGAGTGYGYTF. The CDR3 nucleotides read TGTGCCAGCATAGGTGCGGGGACGGGCTATGGCTACACCTTC.

Details on this clone: A read error may produce the germline difference seen at one junction end. Other DNA sequences within the sample encode an identical CDR3. The gene calls are TRBV7-9 and TRBJ1-1; D call uncertain. The CDR3 runs 14 residues. Germline CDR1 is SEHNR and CDR2 is FQNEAQ (reference sequence). In nucleotides, the CDR3 is TGTGCTAGCAGCTTAGAGGGTGGAAGGACTGAAGCTTTCTTT. Its translation: CASSLEGGRTEAFF.

V and J are TRBV18 and TRBJ2-1; D is uncertain. The CDR3 loop spans 14 amino acids. In germline, CDR1 is KGHSH, CDR2 LQKENI. The germline V and J ends were trimmed by 3 bases and 8 bases, with 14 bases remaining between them. CDR3 nucleotide sequence: TGTGCCAGCTCACCGGGTGGTACGGGCGATGAGCAGTTCTTC. This codes for CASSPGGTGDEQFF.

CDR3 in DNA: TGTGCCAGTAGCTGGGACGGAAATAATGAAAAACTGTTTTTT. Protein sequence: CASSWDGNNEKLFF. The chain links TRBV19 to TRBJ1-4, with D perhaps matching TRBD1 (5 bases). This CDR3 spans 14 amino acids. CDR1 is LNHDA and CDR2 is SQIVND in the germline V gene (reference sequence). V gave up 6 bases and J gave up 4 bases, with 12 bases separating them.

The chain employs TRBV11-2 and TRBJ2-3; no reliable D call. CDR1 is SGHAT and CDR2 is FQNNGV in the germline V gene. V dropped 3 bases and J dropped 4 bases, with 11 bases sitting between them. The CDR3 length is 14 residues. CDR3 sequence (DNA): TGTGCCAGCAGCTTTCTTACTTCAGCAGATACGCAGTATTTT. The encoded protein is CASSFLTSADTQYF.

This chain joins TRBV6-5 and TRBJ1-6; perhaps TRBD1 as D (6 bases). Germline V CDR1 and CDR2: MNHEY, SVGAGI. The CDR3 has 13 amino acids. Trimming cost V 7 bases and J 10 bases, with 14 bases left between them. Here the CDR3 reads CASTRGLRSPLHF. Written as DNA, the CDR3 is TGTGCCAGCACCAGGGGACTCAGGTCACCCCTCCACTTT.

The V and J genes are TRBV5-1 and TRBJ1-1; 7 positions match TRBD1. The germline CDR1 and CDR2 sequences are SGHRS and YFSETQ. V lost 0 bases and J lost 1; bases outside the gene matches: 0. CDR3 length equals 14 residues. The CDR3 region is CASSLGDRNTEAFF. The CDR3 region has the DNA TGCGCCAGCAGCTTGGGGGACAGGAACACTGAAGCTTTCTTT.

V is TRBV7-2 and J is TRBJ1-1; D unresolved. CDR3 length equals 14 residues. Trimming stripped 3 bases from V and 11 bases from J, with 19 bases between. Germline V CDR1 and CDR2: SGHTA, FQGNSA. The CDR3 loop is CASSFIGLEVGAFF. CDR3 nucleotides: TGTGCCAGCAGCTTTATAGGCCTAGAAGTTGGGGCTTTCTTT.

The chain is built from TRBV20-1 and TRBJ2-7; 7 bases line up with TRBD1. CDR3 size: 13 residues. J gave up 3 bases and V 3 bases, and 5 bases lay outside the gene matches. Germline CDR1 is DFQATT and CDR2 is SNEGSKA (reference sequence). The CDR3 region is CSASFRGNYEQYF. In DNA, the CDR3 is TGCAGTGCTAGTTTCAGGGGGAACTACGAGCAGTACTTC.

The V and J genes are TRBV9 and TRBJ2-3, with TRBD2 matching 16 bases. The CDR3 runs to 16 residues. Germline V CDR1 and CDR2: SGDLS, YYNGEE. V lost 2 bases, J lost 4 bases, and 1 base stayed unmatched. CDR3 region: CASSVGTSGGADTQYF. CDR3 bases: TGTGCCAGCAGCGTGGGGACTAGCGGGGGGGCAGATACGCAGTATTTT. Based on the CDR3 plus reference TRBV9 and TRBJ2-3, the full variable domain is DSGVTQTPKHLITATGQRVTLRCSPRSGDLSVYWYQQSLDQGLQFLIQYYNGEERAKGNILERFSAQQFPDLHSELNLSSLELGDSALYFCASSVGTSGGADTQYFGPGTRLTVL.

This clone has just one count. This CDR3 is CASSFQGSGELFF. For the CDR3, the DNA is TGTGCCAGCAGCTTCCAGGGGAGCGGGGAGCTGTTTTTT. The chain is built from TRBV9 and TRBJ2-2, with a tentative D call TRBD1 (6 bases). The CDR3 sequence is 13 residues long. The V end was cut by 4 bases, the J end by 7 bases, with 11 bases between. Germline V gene sequence: CDR1 SGDLS, CDR2 YYNGEE.

The gene calls are TRBV13 and TRBJ1-2, with D uncertain. CDR3 size: 15 residues. The ends were cut back, 0 bases at V and 5 bases at J, with 13 bases in the middle. Per germline, CDR1 PRHDT and CDR2 FYEKMQ (reference sequence). This CDR3 reads CASSLGPLRSYGYTF. CDR3 sequence (DNA): TGTGCCAGCAGCTTAGGGCCCCTGAGATCATATGGCTACACCTTC.

The J gene is TRBJ2-6, the V gene TRBV7-7; D gene uncertain. The V and J ends lost 5 bases and 3 bases respectively, with 11 bases between them. The V gene's germline CDR1 is SSHAT and CDR2 FNYEAQ (reference sequence). The CDR3 extends over 15 amino acids. Here the CDR3 reads CASSPEFGGANVLTF. The CDR3 DNA reads as TGTGCCAGCAGCCCGGAGTTTGGTGGGGCCAACGTCCTGACTTTC.

V gene TRBV6-5 combines with J gene TRBJ1-2; D is undetermined. Germline V gene lookup returns CDR1 MNHEY and CDR2 SVGAGI. The CDR3 length is 15 residues. The V end was cut by 0 bases, the J end by 3 bases, with 11 bases between. CDR3 sequence: CASSYSVTEDYGYTF. The DNA for the CDR3 is TGTGCCAGCAGTTACTCTGTGACGGAGGACTATGGCTACACCTTC.

The chain recombines TRBV7-9 with TRBJ2-1; perhaps TRBD2 as D (6 bases). Germline CDR1 SEHNR, CDR2 FQNEAQ (reference sequence). The CDR3 runs 16 residues. V shed 5 bases and J shed 2 bases, with 16 bases lying between them. The CDR3 bases are TGTGCCAGCAGCCTCGTTAGCGGACCCGCCTACAATGAGCAGTTCTTC. It encodes CASSLVSGPAYNEQFF.

V and J are TRBV29-1 and TRBJ1-2; TRBD1 matches 8 bases. Trimming removed 3 bases from V and 4 bases from J; junction bases left unmatched: 13. The CDR3 is 16 amino acids. The V gene's germline CDR1 is SQVTM and CDR2 ANQGSEA. This CDR3 is CSVDAMEDRVGYGYTF. In nucleotides, the CDR3 is TGCAGCGTTGACGCTATGGAGGACAGGGTGGGCTATGGCTACACCTTC.

The chain has TRBV5-5 and TRBJ1-4, with TRBD1 as a possible D gene (5 bases). The CDR3 spans 13 residues. V was cut by 9 bases and J by 4 bases, with 13 bases left in between. Germline CDR1 SGHKS, CDR2 YYEKEE (reference sequence). For the CDR3, the DNA is TGTGCCACGTCCGGGACTTTTAATGAAAAACTGTTTTTT. Its translation: CATSGTFNEKLFF.